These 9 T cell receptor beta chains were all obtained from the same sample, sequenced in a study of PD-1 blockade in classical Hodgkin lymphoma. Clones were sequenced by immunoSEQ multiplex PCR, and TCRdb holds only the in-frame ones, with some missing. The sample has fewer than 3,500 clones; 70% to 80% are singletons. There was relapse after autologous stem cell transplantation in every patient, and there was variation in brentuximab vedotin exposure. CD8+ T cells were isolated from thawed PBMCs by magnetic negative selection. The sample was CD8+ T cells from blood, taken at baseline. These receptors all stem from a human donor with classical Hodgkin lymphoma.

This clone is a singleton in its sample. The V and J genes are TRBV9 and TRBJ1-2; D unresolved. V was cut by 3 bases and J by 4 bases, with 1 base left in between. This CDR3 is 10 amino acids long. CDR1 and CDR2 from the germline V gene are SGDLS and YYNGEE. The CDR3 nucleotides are TGTGCCAGCAGCGGCTATGGCTACACCTTC. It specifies CASSGYGYTF.

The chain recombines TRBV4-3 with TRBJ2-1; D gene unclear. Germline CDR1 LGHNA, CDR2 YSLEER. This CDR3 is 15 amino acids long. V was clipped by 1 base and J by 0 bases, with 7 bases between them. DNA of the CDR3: TGCGCCAGCAGCCAAGGAGTGAGCTCCTACAATGAGCAGTTCTTC. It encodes CASSQGVSSYNEQFF.

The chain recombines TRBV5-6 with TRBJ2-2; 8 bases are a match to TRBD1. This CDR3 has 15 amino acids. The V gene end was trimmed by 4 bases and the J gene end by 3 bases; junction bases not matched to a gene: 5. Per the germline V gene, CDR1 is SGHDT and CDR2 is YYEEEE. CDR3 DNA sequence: TGTGCCAGCAGCGGACAGGGCGCCTACACCGGGGAGCTGTTTTTT. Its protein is CASSGQGAYTGELFF.

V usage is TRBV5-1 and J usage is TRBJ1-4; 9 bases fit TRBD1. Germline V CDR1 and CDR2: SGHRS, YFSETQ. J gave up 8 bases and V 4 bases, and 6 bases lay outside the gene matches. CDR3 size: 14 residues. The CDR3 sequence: CASSQQGAKEKLFF. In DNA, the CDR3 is TGCGCCAGCAGCCAACAGGGGGCGAAAGAAAAACTGTTTTTT.

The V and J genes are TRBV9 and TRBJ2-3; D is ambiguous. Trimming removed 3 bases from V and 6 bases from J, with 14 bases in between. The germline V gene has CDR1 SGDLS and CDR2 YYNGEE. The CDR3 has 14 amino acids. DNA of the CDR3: TGTGCCAGCAGCGCCACCCTCTCGAGGGATACGCAGTATTTT. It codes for CASSATLSRDTQYF.

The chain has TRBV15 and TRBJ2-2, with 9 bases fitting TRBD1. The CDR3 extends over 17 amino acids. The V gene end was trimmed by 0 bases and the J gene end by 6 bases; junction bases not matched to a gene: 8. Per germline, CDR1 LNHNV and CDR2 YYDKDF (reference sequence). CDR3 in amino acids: CATSRDEGTGRPGELFF. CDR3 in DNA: TGTGCCACCAGCAGAGATGAAGGGACAGGGAGGCCCGGGGAGCTGTTTTTT. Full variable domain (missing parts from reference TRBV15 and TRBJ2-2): DAMVIQNPRYQVTQFGKPVTLSCSQTLNHNVMYWYQQKSSQAPKLLFHYYDKDFNNEADTPDNFQSRRPNTSFCFLDIRSPGLGDTAMYLCATSRDEGTGRPGELFFGEGSRLTVL.

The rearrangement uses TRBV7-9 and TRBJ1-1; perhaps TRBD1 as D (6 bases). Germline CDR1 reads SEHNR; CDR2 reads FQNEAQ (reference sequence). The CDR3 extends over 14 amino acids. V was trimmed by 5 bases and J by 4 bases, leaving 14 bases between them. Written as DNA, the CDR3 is TGTGCCAGCAGCCTCCCACAGGGTGGCACTGAAGCTTTCTTT. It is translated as CASSLPQGGTEAFF.

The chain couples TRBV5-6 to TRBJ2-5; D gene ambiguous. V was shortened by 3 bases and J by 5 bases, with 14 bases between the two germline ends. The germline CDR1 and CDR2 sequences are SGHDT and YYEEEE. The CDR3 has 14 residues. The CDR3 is CASSSRGGKETQYF. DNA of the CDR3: TGTGCCAGCAGCTCCCGTGGTGGGAAGGAGACCCAGTACTTC.

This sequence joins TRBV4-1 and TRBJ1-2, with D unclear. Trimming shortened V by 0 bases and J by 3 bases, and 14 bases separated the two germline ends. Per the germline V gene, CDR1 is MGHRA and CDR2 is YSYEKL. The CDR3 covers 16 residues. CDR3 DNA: TGCGCCAGCAGCCAAGATCTCTCCTCCGGGGACTATGGCTACACCTTC. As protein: CASSQDLSSGDYGYTF.